The present T cell receptor (beta chain) was sequenced within a study of beta chain features in type 1 diabetes. V was shortened by 5 bases and J by 0 bases, with 8 bases between the two germline ends. CDR1 is SEHNR, CDR2 FQNEAQ, per germline (reference sequence). The CDR3 loop spans 13 amino acids. As regards this clone: Its matching antigen is unknown.

The investigators reverse transcribed all of the isolated RNA, so they sequenced expressed TCRB transcripts. Sequencing was performed with immunoSEQ multiplex PCR; in TCRdb, only in-frame clones are kept and a portion is missing. The top ten clones hold 0.03% to 0.045% of a sample with some 640,000 clones, about 14% of them seen once. Findings and limits, study-wide: TCRB CDR3s were moderately but significantly shorter in Type 1 diabetes patients in all four CD4+ subsets.

The genes are TRBV7-9 and TRBJ2-7; no clear D gene. The clonotype was recovered from a man aged 18 to 29 with type 1 diabetes. Source material: naive CD4+ T cells from blood. The CDR3 DNA follows: TGTGCCAGCAGCGGCATAAGCTCCTACGAGCAGTACTTC. Residues: CASSGISSYEQYF.